Described below is a single T cell receptor beta chain sequence and its context. Its antigen is still unknown. The data were taken from a study of cytomegalovirus exposure and HLA in healthy donors. Vbeta (60) and Jbeta (13) primers were used in the PCR. Data came from immunoSEQ multiplex PCR; TCRdb stores just in-frame clones and leaves some out. The sample has 200,000 to 250,000 clones, under 85% seen once. Germline CDR1 is LNHDA and CDR2 is SQIVND (reference sequence). V gave up 3 bases and J gave up 5 bases, with 13 bases separating them. CDR3 size: 14 residues. Study-wide findings and caveats: Cytomegalovirus status, reportedly, was diagnosed with high specificity and sensitivity by the classifier. Later analysis identified a missense DCLRE1C variant that was linked to TCR beta V- and J-gene trimming. Available immune exposure information was restricted to CMV serostatus only. Common viral pathogens (according to a later analysis) appeared linked to several of the most significant clusters.

The sample was PBMCs. This sequence originates from a man aged 50 to 60 in good health and CMV-seronegative. The V call is TRBV19, the J call TRBJ1-1, with D tentatively TRBD1 (6 bases). CDR3 sequence: CASSIGQIGTEAFF. The CDR3 DNA follows: TGTGCCAGTAGTATTGGACAGATCGGAACTGAAGCTTTCTTT.